What follows are 18 T cell receptor beta chains derived from one specimen sequenced in a study of blood T cell repertoires in COVID-19. Produced via immunoSEQ multiplex PCR; TCRdb's table is partial and in-frame only. The data contain about 300,000 clones, about 90% of them singletons. Sequencing input: peripheral blood. These TCRs come from a woman aged 30 to 39 with COVID-19, enrolled during active disease.

The V and J genes are TRBV9 and TRBJ2-3, with 9 bases identical to TRBD2. After removal of 0 bases from V and 4 bases from J, the junction contained 12 bases not matched to a gene. The CDR3 runs 18 residues. Germline CDR1 reads SGDLS; CDR2 reads YYNGEE. The CDR3 DNA reads as TGTGCCAGCAGCGTAGATGCGGGGGGGTTAATAATAGCAGATACGCAGTATTTT. Protein sequence: CASSVDAGGLIIADTQYF.

This chain joins TRBV3-1 (or the pseudogene TRBV3-2) and TRBJ1-1, with no clear D. The CDR3 extends over 16 amino acids. The germline V and J ends were trimmed by 0 bases and 1 base, with 12 bases remaining between them. CDR1 is LGHDT and CDR2 is YNNKEL in the germline V gene (reference sequence). The CDR3 is CASSQDHPGGNTEAFF. The CDR3 DNA follows: TGTGCCAGCAGCCAAGATCACCCCGGCGGGAACACTGAAGCTTTCTTT.

V and J are TRBV19 and TRBJ2-1, with D possibly TRBD1 on 5 matching bases. In germline, CDR1 is LNHDA, CDR2 SQIVND (reference sequence). V lost 6 bases and J lost 7, with 22 bases in between. The length of the CDR3 is 16 residues. The chain's CDR3 is CASSLPGGAFGNEQFF. The CDR3, as DNA: TGTGCCAGTAGCCTCCCCGGTGGGGCATTCGGAAATGAGCAGTTCTTC.

The V and J genes are TRBV2 and TRBJ2-7, with D possibly TRBD2 on 7 matching bases. Looked up from germline, CDR1 is SNHLY and CDR2 is FYNNEI. V gave up 2 bases and J gave up 5 bases, with 16 bases separating them. This CDR3 is 15 amino acids long. DNA for the CDR3: TGTGCCAGCAGTGAAACCCAGGGAGGGGGAAACGAGCAGTACTTC. Translation: CASSETQGGGNEQYF.

V and J are TRBV6-2 or TRBV6-3 and TRBJ1-2; the D gene is possibly TRBD1 (6 bases). Trimming removed 0 bases at V and 3 bases at J, with 14 bases between. The CDR3 length is 16 residues. From germline, CDR1 is MNHEY and CDR2 SVGEGT. This chain's CDR3 is CASSYSTRDTDYGYTF. DNA of the CDR3: TGTGCCAGCAGTTACTCGACCCGGGACACCGACTATGGCTACACCTTC.

Details on this clone: The identical CDR3 is also encoded by other nucleotide sequences in the sample. V and J are TRBV11-2 and TRBJ2-3; the match to TRBD2 covers 16 bases. V was pared by 4 bases and J by 0 bases, with 4 bases of the junction left unmatched. CDR3 length: 18 amino acids. From germline, CDR1 is SGHAT and CDR2 FQNNGV. The CDR3: CASSSGLAGGRSTDTQYF. CDR3 nucleotides: TGTGCCAGCAGCTCGGGACTAGCGGGGGGGCGAAGCACAGATACGCAGTATTTT.

In its sample, this clone was seen once. The rearrangement joins TRBV10-1 to TRBJ2-3; maybe TRBD1 (5 bases). CDR1 and CDR2 from the germline V gene are WNHNN and SYGVQD (reference sequence). Trimming cost V 6 bases and J 0 bases, with 10 bases left between them. This CDR3 has 14 amino acids. CDR3 DNA sequence: TGCGCCAGCAGCGACAGAACTAGCACAGATACGCAGTATTTT. It codes for CASSDRTSTDTQYF.

In regard to this clone: The sample carries other DNA sequences with the same CDR3. V usage is TRBV28 and J usage is TRBJ2-2; tentatively, D is TRBD2 (6 bases). From germline, CDR1 is MDHEN and CDR2 SYDVKM. V lost 2 bases and J lost 4, with 8 bases in between. This CDR3 has 14 residues. CDR3 amino acids: CASSLGGATGELFF. The DNA of the CDR3 is TGTGCCAGCAGTTTAGGAGGGGCCACCGGGGAGCTGTTTTTT. The full variable domain, its missing parts supplied by reference TRBV28 and TRBJ2-2, is DVKVTQSSRYLVKRTGEKVFLECVQDMDHENMFWYRQDPGLGLRLIYFSYDVKMKEKGDIPEGYSVSREKKERFSLILESASTNQTSMYLCASSLGGATGELFFGEGSRLTVL.

The rearrangement uses TRBV4-1 and TRBJ2-2, with D unclear. From germline, CDR1 is MGHRA and CDR2 YSYEKL. Trimming shortened V by 8 bases and J by 1 base, and 2 bases separated the two germline ends. This CDR3 has 11 amino acids. The chain's CDR3 is CASQNTGELFF. The DNA of the CDR3 is TGCGCCAGCCAGAACACCGGGGAGCTGTTTTTT.

V gene TRBV2 combines with J gene TRBJ1-2; 7 bases match TRBD1. V lost 0 bases and J lost 3; bases outside the gene matches: 7. From germline, CDR1 is SNHLY and CDR2 FYNNEI. CDR3 length: 16 amino acids. The CDR3 nucleotides read TGTGCCAGCAGTGAAGCGCTTCAGGGGGGATACTATGGCTACACCTTC. Its protein is CASSEALQGGYYGYTF.

This chain links TRBV11-2 with TRBJ1-4, with 7 bases aligning to TRBD1. The CDR3 spans 15 residues. Trimming cost V 2 bases and J 8 bases; bases outside gene matches: 8. The germline CDR1 and CDR2 sequences are SGHAT and FQNNGV. CDR3 coding DNA: TGTGCCAGCAGCTTAACGACAGGGCTCGGGGAAAAACTGTTTTTT. As protein: CASSLTTGLGEKLFF.

The chain joins TRBV11-2 to TRBJ1-1; D is ambiguous. V lost 6 bases and J 1 base, leaving 9 bases between the germline ends. The germline V gene encodes CDR1 SGHAT and CDR2 FQNNGV. The CDR3 spans 13 residues. The CDR3 protein is CASSSEGNTEAFF. The CDR3 DNA reads as TGTGCCAGCAGTTCCGAGGGGAACACTGAAGCTTTCTTT.

The chain joins TRBV11-3 to TRBJ2-1, with 12 nucleotides matching TRBD2. The CDR3 has 16 residues. J was trimmed by 9 bases and V by 4 bases; bases with no gene match: 10. The germline V gene encodes CDR1 SGHNT and CDR2 YENEEA. CDR3: CASSSRTSGVGAEQFF. CDR3 DNA: TGTGCCAGCAGCTCCAGGACTAGCGGGGTGGGGGCTGAGCAGTTCTTC.

The chain employs TRBV5-1 and TRBJ2-3; 8 bases map to TRBD1. There are 15 residues in the CDR3. The V gene's germline CDR1 is SGHRS and CDR2 YFSETQ. Germline trimming cut 6 bases from V and 2 bases from J; bases unmatched to any gene: 8. The CDR3 region is CASTSDRVHTDTQYF. CDR3 nucleotide sequence: TGCGCCAGCACCTCGGACAGGGTCCACACAGATACGCAGTATTTT. Drawing the rest from reference TRBV5-1 and TRBJ2-3, the complete variable domain is KAGVTQTPRYLIKTRGQQVTLSCSPISGHRSVSWYQQTPGQGLQFLFEYFSETQRNKGNFPGRFSGRQFSNSRSEMNVSTLELGDSALYLCASTSDRVHTDTQYFGPGTRLTVL.

CDR3 sequence: CASSQVGQTQYF. The DNA for the CDR3 is TGTGCCAGCAGCCAAGTGGGGCAGACGCAGTATTTT. The V gene is TRBV3-1 (or the pseudogene TRBV3-2), the J gene TRBJ2-3; possible D gene TRBD1, 5 bases. The germline gives CDR1 LGHDT, CDR2 YNNKEL (reference sequence). The CDR3 spans 12 residues. The V gene lost 1 base and the J gene lost 9 bases, with 8 bases spanning the gap.

The chain combines TRBV30 with TRBJ1-4; D might be TRBD1 (5 bases). This CDR3 is built from 11 residues. Germline V gene lookup returns CDR1 GTSNPN and CDR2 SVGIG (reference sequence). The CDR3 protein is CGGQGGEKLFF. For the CDR3, the DNA is TGTGGAGGGCAGGGAGGAGAAAAACTGTTTTTT.

This chain uses TRBV5-6 with TRBJ2-7, with TRBD1 matching 8 bases. After removal of 3 bases from V and 8 bases from J, the junction contained 13 bases not matched to a gene. Per germline, CDR1 SGHDT and CDR2 YYEEEE. This CDR3 has 15 amino acids. The CDR3 reads CASSWSGQGQVKQYV. The CDR3, as DNA: TGTGCCAGCAGCTGGTCCGGACAGGGCCAGGTCAAGCAGTACGTC.

The chain couples TRBV27 to TRBJ1-2, with TRBD1 matching 8 bases. The CDR3 has 13 amino acids. Unmatched junction bases numbered 7, after V lost 5 bases and J lost 8 bases. Germline lookup yields CDR1 MNHEY and CDR2 SMNVEV (reference sequence). Here the CDR3 DNA reads TGTGCCAGCAGTCTAGCAGGGGGCGTAGGCTACACCTTC. Translated: CASSLAGGVGYTF.